Shown below are 10 T cell receptor beta chains from a single sample sequenced in a study of PD-L1 blockade in urothelial cancer. The sample's time point: pretreatment peripheral blood. The protocol was immunoSEQ multiplex PCR, while the TCRdb copy is restricted to in-frame clones and leaves out a portion. The data show approximately 90,000 clones, 85% to 90% seen once. The source was PBMCs, collected around atezolizumab (anti-PD-L1) treatment. The receptors were gathered from a man in his sixties with urothelial cancer.

The genes are TRBV11-3 and TRBJ2-7, with TRBD1 matching over 7 bases. Germline V gene sequence: CDR1 SGHNT, CDR2 YENEEA. V was clipped by 6 bases and J by 3 bases; unmatched bases: 5. This CDR3 has 13 amino acids. CDR3 region: CASRSGQDYEQYF. The CDR3 DNA sequence: TGTGCCAGCAGGTCCGGACAGGACTACGAGCAGTACTTC.

The chain employs TRBV14 and TRBJ1-2, with TRBD1 as a possible D gene (6 bases). Germline values: CDR1 SGHDN, CDR2 FVKESK. The length of the CDR3 is 15 residues. V lost 4 bases and J 4 bases, leaving 16 bases between the germline ends. For the CDR3, the DNA is TGTGCCAGCAGCCGACGAGACAGGACCCTCTATGGCTACACCTTC. This codes for CASSRRDRTLYGYTF.

The V and J genes are TRBV29-1 and TRBJ1-5, with D possibly TRBD1 on 5 matching bases. V was pared by 5 bases and J by 3 bases, with 11 bases between. The CDR3 is 13 amino acids. Germline CDR1 SQVTM, CDR2 ANQGSEA. This chain's CDR3 is CSVRQGPNQPQHF. CDR3 bases: TGCAGCGTTCGGCAGGGCCCCAATCAGCCCCAGCATTTT.

The chain carries TRBV5-8 and TRBJ1-5, with a possible D match to TRBD1 (6 bases). The CDR3 is 18 residues long. Germline V gene sequence: CDR1 SGHTS, CDR2 YDEGEE. With 2 bases removed from V and 0 bases from J, the gap between germline ends came to 18 bases. CDR3 coding DNA: TGTGCCAGCAGCTTTCTCTGGGACACTATGGCTAGCAATCAGCCCCAGCATTTT. Translating it yields CASSFLWDTMASNQPQHF. Complete variable domain (other parts from reference TRBV5-8 and TRBJ1-5): EAGVTQSPTHLIKTRGQQATLRCSPISGHTSVYWYQQALGLGLQFLLWYDEGEERNRGNFPPRFSGRQFPNYSSELNVNALELEDSALYLCASSFLWDTMASNQPQHFGDGTRLSIL.

The rearrangement links TRBV28 to TRBJ2-2; D is undetermined. The V end was cut by 3 bases, the J end by 5 bases, with 13 bases between. Germline V gene lookup returns CDR1 MDHEN and CDR2 SYDVKM. This CDR3 contains 15 residues. The CDR3 nucleotides are TGTGCCAGCAGTTTGGCTTCAGTCGGGACCGGGGAGCTGTTTTTT. As protein: CASSLASVGTGELFF. The complete variable domain, with remaining parts taken from reference TRBV28 and TRBJ2-2, reads DVKVTQSSRYLVKRTGEKVFLECVQDMDHENMFWYRQDPGLGLRLIYFSYDVKMKEKGDIPEGYSVSREKKERFSLILESASTNQTSMYLCASSLASVGTGELFFGEGSRLTVL.

This chain connects TRBV5-1 to TRBJ1-4; perhaps TRBD1 as D (6 bases). This CDR3 has 14 residues. Germline values: CDR1 SGHRS, CDR2 YFSETQ. V was pared by 2 bases and J by 3 bases, with 8 bases between. CDR3 sequence (DNA): TGCGCCAGCAGCTTAGGACAGCCTAATGAAAAACTGTTTTTT. This translates into CASSLGQPNEKLFF.

The V and J genes are TRBV7-2 and TRBJ1-2; TRBD1 matches 11 bases. V trimming: 5 bases; J trimming: 7 bases; junction bases outside the gene matches: 9. The CDR3 sequence is 15 residues long. CDR1 and CDR2 (germline): SGHTA, FQGNSA. CDR3 DNA: TGTGCCAGCAGCCCCTGGGGACAGGGGGTAGGTGGCTACACCTTC. Translation: CASSPWGQGVGGYTF.

The chain is built from TRBV23-1 and TRBJ2-2; the D gene is possibly TRBD1 (5 bases). TRBV23-1 is an ORF, with its function uncertain. V dropped 4 bases and J dropped 4 bases, with 13 bases sitting between them. The CDR3 contains 15 residues. CDR3 sequence: CASSLRKGCTGELFF. CDR3 sequence (DNA): TGCGCCAGCAGTCTCAGGAAGGGGTGCACCGGGGAGCTGTTTTTT.

The gene calls are TRBV6-5 and TRBJ1-3; D perhaps matches TRBD1 (5 bases). This CDR3 has 14 amino acids. V lost 0 bases to trimming and J lost 8 bases, with 11 bases between them. Germline lookup yields CDR1 MNHEY and CDR2 SVGAGI. Written as DNA, the CDR3 is TGTGCCAGCAGTTACTCGACGTCGGGGGACACCATATATTTT. Translated: CASSYSTSGDTIYF.

V and J are TRBV18 and TRBJ1-5; tentative D call: TRBD1 (5 bases). V was cut by 4 bases and J by 6 bases, with 10 bases left in between. Per germline, CDR1 KGHSH and CDR2 LQKENI. The CDR3 consists of 13 residues. For the CDR3, the DNA is TGTGCCAGCTCACTCAGGGATGGTCAGCCCCAGCATTTT. It translates to CASSLRDGQPQHF.